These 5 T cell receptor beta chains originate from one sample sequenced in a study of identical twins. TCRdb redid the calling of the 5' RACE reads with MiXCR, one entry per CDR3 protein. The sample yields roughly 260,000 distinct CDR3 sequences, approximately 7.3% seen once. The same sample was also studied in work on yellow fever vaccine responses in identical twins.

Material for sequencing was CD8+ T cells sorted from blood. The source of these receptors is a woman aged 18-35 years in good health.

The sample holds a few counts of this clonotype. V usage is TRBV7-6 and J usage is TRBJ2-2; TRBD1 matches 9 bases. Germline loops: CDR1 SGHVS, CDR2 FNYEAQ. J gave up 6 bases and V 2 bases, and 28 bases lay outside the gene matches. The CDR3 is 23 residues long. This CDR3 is CASSLLDYSAFLDRGGPAGELFF. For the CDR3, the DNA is TGTGCCAGCAGCTTACTTGATTACTCCGCCTTCCTGGACAGGGGAGGTCCGGCCGGGGAGCTGTTTTTT.

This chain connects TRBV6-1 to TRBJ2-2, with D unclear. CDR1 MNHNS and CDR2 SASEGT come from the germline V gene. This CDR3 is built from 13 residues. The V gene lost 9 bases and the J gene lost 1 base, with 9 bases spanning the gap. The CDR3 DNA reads TGTGCCAGTATAGGCCAGAACACCGGGGAGCTGTTTTTT. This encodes CASIGQNTGELFF.

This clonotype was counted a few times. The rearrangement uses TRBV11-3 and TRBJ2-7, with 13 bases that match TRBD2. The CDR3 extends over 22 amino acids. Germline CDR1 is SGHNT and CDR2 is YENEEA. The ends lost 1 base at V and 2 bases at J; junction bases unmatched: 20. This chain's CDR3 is CASSLVGGRGLAGPNRTYEQYF. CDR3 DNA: TGTGCCAGCAGCTTAGTTGGCGGGAGGGGACTAGCGGGACCAAACAGAACCTACGAGCAGTACTTC.

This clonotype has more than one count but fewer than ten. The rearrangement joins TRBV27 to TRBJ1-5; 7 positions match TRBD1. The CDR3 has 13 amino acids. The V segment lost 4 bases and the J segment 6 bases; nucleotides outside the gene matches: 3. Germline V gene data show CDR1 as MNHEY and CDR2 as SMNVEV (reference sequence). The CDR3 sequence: CASSSRGFQPQHF. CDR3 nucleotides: TGTGCCAGCAGTTCCAGGGGGTTTCAGCCCCAGCATTTT.

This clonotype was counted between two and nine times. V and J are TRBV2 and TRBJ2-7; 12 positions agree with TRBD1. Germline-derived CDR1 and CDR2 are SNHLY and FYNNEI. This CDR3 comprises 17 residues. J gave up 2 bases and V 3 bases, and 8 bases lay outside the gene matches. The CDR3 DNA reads TGTGCCAGCAGTGATCGTTGGGGACAGGGGGCGCCCTACGAGCAGTACTTC. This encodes CASSDRWGQGAPYEQYF.